A single sample gave rise to the 27 T cell receptor beta chains below, sequenced in a study of OX40 agonist ivuxolimab in advanced cancers. The library was generated by the immunoSEQ multiplex PCR assay. The table comes from immuneACCESS by way of TCRdb, which keeps in-frame sequences with V and J called. Part of the clones is missing from these tables; in studies checked, under half for an unresolved V gene and the rest for unknown reasons. The table for this sample lists thousands of clones; roughly 70% of them were counted only once. Over 40% of the sample is in the top ten clones. The material was CD4+ or CD8+ T cells sorted from blood, obtained in a trial of the OX40 agonist ivuxolimab. All receptors come from an adult with an advanced solid tumor such as melanoma, head and neck, liver or kidney cancer.

The J gene is TRBJ2-3, the V gene TRBV7-9; 9 bases match TRBD2. The CDR3 is 15 amino acids. Looked up from germline, CDR1 is SEHNR and CDR2 is FQNEAQ (reference sequence). Here the CDR3 reads CAAHPLAGSADTQYF. The CDR3 DNA sequence: TGTGCAGCTCACCCCCTAGCGGGGAGCGCAGATACGCAGTATTTT.

The chain joins TRBV9 to TRBJ2-1, with 7 bases fitting TRBD1. Germline trimming cut 4 bases from V and 5 bases from J; bases unmatched to any gene: 15. The CDR3 is made up of 17 amino acids. Germline V CDR1 and CDR2: SGDLS, YYNGEE. This chain's CDR3 is CASSLMSGTGVNNEQFF. CDR3 nucleotides: TGTGCCAGCAGCTTGATGTCTGGAACAGGGGTTAACAATGAGCAGTTCTTC. Looking up the rest from reference TRBV9 and TRBJ2-1 gives the full variable domain: DSGVTQTPKHLITATGQRVTLRCSPRSGDLSVYWYQQSLDQGLQFLIQYYNGEERAKGNILERFSAQQFPDLHSELNLSSLELGDSALYFCASSLMSGTGVNNEQFFGPGTRLTVL.

This chain joins TRBV7-8 and TRBJ2-7; 7 bases are shared with TRBD2. In germline, CDR1 is SGHVS, CDR2 FQNEAQ. The junction had 6 bases not matched to a gene; V was cut back by 5 bases and J by 2 bases. This CDR3 region has 14 residues. The CDR3 DNA sequence: TGTGCCAGCAGCCCGCCGGGACTAACCTACGAGCAGTACTTC. This codes for CASSPPGLTYEQYF.

As for this clone: A much larger clone differs by one base, so this may be a read error. The chain links TRBV7-9 to TRBJ2-2; 8 positions agree with TRBD1. CDR3 length equals 16 residues. Germline V CDR1 and CDR2: SEHNR, FQNEAQ (reference sequence). CDR3 sequence: CASSQGRTGITGELFF. The DNA for the CDR3 is TGCGCCAGCAGCCAAGGGCGGACAGGGATCACCGGGGAGCTGTTTTTT.

V gene TRBV4-1 combines with J gene TRBJ1-2, with D unclear. Per the germline V gene, CDR1 is MGHRA and CDR2 is YSYEKL. The CDR3 has 13 residues. V dropped 0 bases and J dropped 6 bases, with 8 bases sitting between them. CDR3 bases: TGCGCCAGCAGCCAAGAGGAGCAGCATGGCTACACCTTC. This gives the protein CASSQEEQHGYTF.

The chain links TRBV7-9 to TRBJ2-7; 9 bases are shared with TRBD1. The length of the CDR3 is 15 residues. Trimming at V came to 4 bases and at J to 2 bases, leaving 6 bases not matched to a gene. CDR1 SEHNR and CDR2 FQNEAQ come from the germline V gene (reference sequence). The CDR3 region is CASSSSGTGTYEQYF. The CDR3 nucleotides are TGTGCCAGCAGCTCATCCGGGACAGGGACCTACGAGCAGTACTTC.

This clone was detected only a few times. V gene TRBV2 combines with J gene TRBJ2-7, with 7 positions matching TRBD1. The CDR3 has 12 amino acids. The ends lost 8 bases at V and 1 base at J; junction bases unmatched: 2. Germline lookup yields CDR1 SNHLY and CDR2 FYNNEI. In DNA form, the CDR3 reads TGTGCCAGCGAGGGACAGTCCTACGAGCAGTACTTC. Protein sequence: CASEGQSYEQYF.

As for this clone: The same CDR3 can be traced to other DNA sequences in this sample. This chain joins TRBV5-6 and TRBJ2-5, with D unresolved. Trimming took 2 bases from V and 4 from J, leaving 3 bases between them. The CDR3 totals 11 residues. In germline, CDR1 is SGHDT, CDR2 YYEEEE. CDR3 sequence reads: CASSFGETQYF. The CDR3 nucleotides are TGTGCCAGCAGCTTCGGAGAGACCCAGTACTTC.

The chain couples TRBV7-3 to TRBJ2-1; TRBD1 or TRBD2 may be the D gene (5 bases each). V lost 5 bases and J 2 bases, leaving 16 bases between the germline ends. The germline V gene encodes CDR1 SGHTA and CDR2 FQGTGA. The CDR3 sequence is 16 residues long. CDR3 loop: CASSVPRDGPYNEQFF. The CDR3 nucleotides are TGTGCCAGCAGCGTCCCTAGGGACGGCCCCTACAATGAGCAGTTCTTC.

The chain combines TRBV7-9 with TRBJ2-1; D perhaps matches TRBD2 (5 bases). Deletions cut 1 base from V and 6 bases from J, with 13 bases between. Looked up from germline, CDR1 is SEHNR and CDR2 is FQNEAQ (reference sequence). The CDR3 runs 15 residues. In DNA form, the CDR3 reads TGTGCCAGCAGCTTAGGGGGTCTAGCCCGCAATGAGCAGTTCTTC. Translation: CASSLGGLARNEQFF.

This chain joins TRBV4-2 and TRBJ2-1; 7 bases agree with TRBD2. The CDR3 contains 16 residues. The V segment lost 2 bases and the J segment 4 bases; nucleotides outside the gene matches: 8. Germline V CDR1 and CDR2: LGHNA, YNFKEQ. CDR3 sequence (DNA): TGTGCCAGCAGCCAAACGGCTAGCGGTAATTACAATGAGCAGTTCTTC. Protein sequence: CASSQTASGNYNEQFF.

The CDR3, as DNA: TGCGCCAGCAGCGACTCGACTAGCGGGGGGGCCAGGGAGACCCAGTACTTC. Translation gives CASSDSTSGGARETQYF. The chain is built from TRBV5-1 and TRBJ2-5, with TRBD2 matching over 14 bases. After removal of 4 bases from V and 5 bases from J, the junction contained 10 bases not matched to a gene. The CDR3 length is 17 residues. Looked up from germline, CDR1 is SGHRS and CDR2 is YFSETQ.

This clone was detected only a few times. The rearrangement uses TRBV7-9 and TRBJ1-2, with D unclear. The CDR3 is 15 residues long. Trimming removed 1 base from V and 4 bases from J, with 13 bases in between. Germline V CDR1 and CDR2: SEHNR, FQNEAQ (reference sequence). The DNA of the CDR3 is TGTGCCAGCAGCTTAGGTGGCAGTTCGTTCTATGGCTACACCTTC. Protein product: CASSLGGSSFYGYTF.

Regarding this clone: At one end the junction does not follow the germline gene, possibly because of a read error. The chain recombines TRBV6-1 with TRBJ2-7, with no clear D. This CDR3 has 16 residues. In germline, CDR1 is MNHNS, CDR2 SASEGT. The CDR3 DNA follows: TGTGCCAGCAGTGAAGGTATTTCGGGCGGTCCCTACGGGCAGTACTTC. Its protein is CASSEGISGGPYGQYF.

The J gene is TRBJ1-2, the V gene TRBV4-1; D not resolved. CDR1 is MGHRA, CDR2 YSYEKL, per germline. V was pared by 1 base and J by 5 bases, with 5 bases between. The CDR3 runs to 12 residues. DNA for the CDR3: TGCGCCAGCAGCCAAGGGAGATATGGCTACACCTTC. This codes for CASSQGRYGYTF.

This clone was counted once. V gene TRBV2 combines with J gene TRBJ2-1; no firm D call. The CDR3 covers 10 residues. Germline V CDR1 and CDR2: SNHLY, FYNNEI. V lost 7 bases, J lost 10 bases, and 8 bases lay in between. Here the CDR3 DNA reads TGTGCCAGCAAGGGTATAGAGCAGTTCTTC. Translating gives CASKGIEQFF.

The chain couples TRBV4-1 to TRBJ1-4, with D uncertain. The CDR3 loop spans 21 amino acids. CDR1 and CDR2 from the germline V gene are MGHRA and YSYEKL. V lost 1 base to trimming and J lost 0 bases, with 24 bases between them. The CDR3 loop is CASSQGEQYSGGGATNEKLFF. The CDR3 DNA follows: TGCGCCAGCAGCCAAGGGGAACAGTATTCTGGTGGCGGTGCAACTAATGAAAAACTGTTTTTT.

The chain uses TRBV27 and TRBJ2-7; 8 bases map to TRBD1. The CDR3 runs to 16 residues. Looked up from germline, CDR1 is MNHEY and CDR2 is SMNVEV (reference sequence). V was clipped by 5 bases and J by 0 bases; unmatched bases: 9. For the CDR3, the DNA is TGTGCCAGCAGTACCAGGACAGGGTTGTCCTCCTACGAGCAGTACTTC. Its protein is CASSTRTGLSSYEQYF.

The chain uses TRBV10-3 and TRBJ2-7; 11 positions agree with TRBD1. There are 16 residues in the CDR3. Trimming took 4 bases from V and 6 from J; bases not matched to a gene: 11. The V gene's germline CDR1 is ENHRY and CDR2 SYGVKD. In nucleotides, the CDR3 is TGTGCCATCAGTGGACCTCCGGGACAGGGGGACCTCGAGCAGTACTTC. It codes for CAISGPPGQGDLEQYF.

The CDR3 DNA follows: TGTGCCAGCAGCCCGACGGCCTGGACGGTGGGGGAAAACACCATATATTTT. Its protein product is CASSPTAWTVGENTIYF. The chain employs TRBV7-9 and TRBJ1-3; a weak D match, TRBD1 (5 bases). Germline loops: CDR1 SEHNR, CDR2 FQNEAQ (reference sequence). This CDR3 spans 17 amino acids. V was shortened by 5 bases and J by 6 bases, with 23 bases between the two germline ends. Drawing the rest from reference TRBV7-9 and TRBJ1-3, the complete variable domain is DTGVSQNPRHKITKRGQNVTFRCDPISEHNRLYWYRQTLGQGPEFLTYFQNEAQLEKSRLLSDRFSAERPKGSFSTLEIQRTEQGDSAMYLCASSPTAWTVGENTIYFGEGSWLTVV.

The chain carries TRBV27 and TRBJ1-1; D not resolved. The V and J ends lost 1 base and 1 base respectively, with 7 bases between them. This CDR3 is built from 14 residues. Germline assignment: CDR1 MNHEY and CDR2 SMNVEV (reference sequence). CDR3 DNA: TGTGCCAGCAGTTTATATGGCACGAACACTGAAGCTTTCTTT. Amino acid sequence: CASSLYGTNTEAFF.

The chain links TRBV2 to TRBJ2-7, with D perhaps TRBD1 (5 bases). The CDR3 loop spans 14 amino acids. Germline V gene data show CDR1 as SNHLY and CDR2 as FYNNEI. Deletions cut 2 bases from V and 3 bases from J, with 11 bases between. The CDR3 spells CASSESTTDYEQYF. The CDR3 DNA sequence: TGTGCCAGCAGTGAATCAACGACAGACTACGAGCAGTACTTC.

The genes are TRBV5-4 and TRBJ2-5; a weak D match, TRBD2 (7 bases). There are 16 residues in the CDR3. Trimming left V 4 bases short and J 4 bases short, with 20 bases between. Germline CDR1 reads SGHNT; CDR2 reads YYREEE (reference sequence). The CDR3, as DNA: TGTGCCAGCAGCCCGGGGACCGGGGGGCGCAGAGAGACCCAGTACTTC. It yields the protein CASSPGTGGRRETQYF.

The J gene is TRBJ1-1, the V gene TRBV6-6; TRBD1 might be the D (6 bases). Germline CDR1 and CDR2: MNHNY and SVGAGI (reference sequence). Trimming removed 8 bases at V and 6 bases at J, with 13 bases between. The CDR3 sequence is 12 residues long. The CDR3 loop reads CASGGGGPEAFF. CDR3 nucleotides: TGTGCCAGCGGGGGGGGCGGCCCTGAAGCTTTCTTT.

This chain connects TRBV12-5 to TRBJ2-1; TRBD2 matches at 12 bases. This CDR3 is 17 amino acids long. Per the germline V gene, CDR1 is LGHNT and CDR2 is FRNRAP. Trimming took 1 base from V and 8 from J; bases not matched to a gene: 9. The CDR3 spells CASGLGLAGALGDEQFF. DNA for the CDR3: TGTGCTAGTGGTTTGGGACTAGCGGGGGCCCTTGGGGATGAGCAGTTCTTC.

This chain links TRBV11-2 with TRBJ2-7; perhaps TRBD1 as D (5 bases). CDR3 size: 15 residues. Germline CDR1 reads SGHAT; CDR2 reads FQNNGV. The germline V and J ends were trimmed by 5 bases and 1 base, with 15 bases remaining between them. The CDR3 protein is CASSLWNGASYEQYF. CDR3 bases: TGTGCCAGCAGCCTCTGGAATGGGGCTTCCTACGAGCAGTACTTC.

This clone was observed a handful of times. The rearrangement links TRBV5-3 to TRBJ1-6; 7 positions match TRBD1. TRBV5-3 carries the ORF label, with uncertain function. V shed 6 bases and J 6 bases; nucleotides not matched to a gene: 6. The CDR3 length is 14 residues. The CDR3 sequence is CARTNRGSNSPLHF. CDR3 DNA sequence: TGTGCCAGAACCAACAGGGGAAGTAATTCACCCCTCCACTTT.